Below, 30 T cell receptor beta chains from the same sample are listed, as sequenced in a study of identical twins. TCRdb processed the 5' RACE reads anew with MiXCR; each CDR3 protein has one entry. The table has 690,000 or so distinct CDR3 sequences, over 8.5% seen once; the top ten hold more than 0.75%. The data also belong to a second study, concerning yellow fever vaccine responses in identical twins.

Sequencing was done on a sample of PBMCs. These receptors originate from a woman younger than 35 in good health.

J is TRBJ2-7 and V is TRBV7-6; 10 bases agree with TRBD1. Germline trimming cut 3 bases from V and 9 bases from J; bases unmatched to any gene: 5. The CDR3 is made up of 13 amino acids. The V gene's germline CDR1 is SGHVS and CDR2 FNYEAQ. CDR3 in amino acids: CASSLGDRGGQYF. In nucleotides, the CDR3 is TGTGCCAGCAGCTTGGGGGACAGGGGCGGGCAGTACTTC.

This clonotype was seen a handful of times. This chain's CDR3 is CAWSVGGLAYEQYF. The CDR3 DNA follows: TGTGCCTGGAGTGTGGGGGGATTAGCCTACGAGCAGTACTTC. This rearrangement joins TRBV30 to TRBJ2-7; perhaps TRBD2 as D (6 bases). The germline V gene has CDR1 GTSNPN and CDR2 SVGIG (reference sequence). V was cut by 0 bases and J by 2 bases, with 11 bases left in between. This CDR3 has 14 amino acids.

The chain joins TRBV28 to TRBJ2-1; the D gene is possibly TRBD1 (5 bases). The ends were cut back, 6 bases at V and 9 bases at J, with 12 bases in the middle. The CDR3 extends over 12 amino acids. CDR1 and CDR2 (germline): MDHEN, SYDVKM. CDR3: CASSQDKGEQFF. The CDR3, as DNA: TGTGCCAGCAGCCAGGACAAAGGTGAGCAGTTCTTC.

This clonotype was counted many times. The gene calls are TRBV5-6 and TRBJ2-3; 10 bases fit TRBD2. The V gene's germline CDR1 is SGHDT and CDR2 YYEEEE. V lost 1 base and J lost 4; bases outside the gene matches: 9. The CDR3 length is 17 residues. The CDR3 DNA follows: TGTGCCAGCAGCTTGTTGGCTAGCGGGGGTGACGCAGATACGCAGTATTTT. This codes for CASSLLASGGDADTQYF.

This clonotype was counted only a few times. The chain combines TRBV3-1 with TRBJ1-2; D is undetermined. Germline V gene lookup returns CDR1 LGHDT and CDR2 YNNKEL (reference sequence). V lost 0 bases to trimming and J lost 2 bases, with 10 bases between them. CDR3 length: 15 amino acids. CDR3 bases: TGTGCCAGCAGCCAAGATGCGAGCTTGAACTATGGCTACACCTTC. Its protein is CASSQDASLNYGYTF.

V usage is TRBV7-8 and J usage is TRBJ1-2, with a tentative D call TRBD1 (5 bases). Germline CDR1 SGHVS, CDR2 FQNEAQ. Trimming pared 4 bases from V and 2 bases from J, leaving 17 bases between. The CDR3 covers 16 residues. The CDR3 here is CASSSLTGAGNYGYTF. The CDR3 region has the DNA TGTGCCAGCAGCTCCCTAACCGGGGCAGGGAACTATGGCTACACCTTC.

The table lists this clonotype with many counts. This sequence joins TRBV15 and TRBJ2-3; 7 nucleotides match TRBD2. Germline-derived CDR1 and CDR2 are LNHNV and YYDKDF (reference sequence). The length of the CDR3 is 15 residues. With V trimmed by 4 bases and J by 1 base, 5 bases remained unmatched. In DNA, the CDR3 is TGTGCCACCAGCAAAAGCGGGGAGGGCACAGATACGCAGTATTTT. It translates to CATSKSGEGTDTQYF.

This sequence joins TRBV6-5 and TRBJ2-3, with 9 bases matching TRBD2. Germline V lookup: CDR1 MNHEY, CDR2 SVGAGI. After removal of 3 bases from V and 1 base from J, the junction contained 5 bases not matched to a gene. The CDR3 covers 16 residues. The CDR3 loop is CASSYISGSGTDTQYF. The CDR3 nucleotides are TGTGCCAGCAGTTATATTAGCGGGAGTGGCACAGATACGCAGTATTTT.

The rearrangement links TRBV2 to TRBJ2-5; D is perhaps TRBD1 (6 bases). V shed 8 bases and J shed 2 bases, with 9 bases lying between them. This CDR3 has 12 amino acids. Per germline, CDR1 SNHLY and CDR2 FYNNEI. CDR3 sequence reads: CASHRDQETQYF. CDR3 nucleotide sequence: TGTGCCAGCCACAGGGATCAAGAGACCCAGTACTTC.

The CDR3 nucleotides read TGCAGTGCTAGAGATTACCAGACCAAGAGCTACACCTTC. Translated, it gives CSARDYQTKSYTF. The chain joins TRBV20-1 to TRBJ1-2; no clear D. Trimming stripped 0 bases from V and 9 bases from J, with 14 bases between. Per germline, CDR1 DFQATT and CDR2 SNEGSKA (reference sequence). The CDR3 sequence is 13 residues long.

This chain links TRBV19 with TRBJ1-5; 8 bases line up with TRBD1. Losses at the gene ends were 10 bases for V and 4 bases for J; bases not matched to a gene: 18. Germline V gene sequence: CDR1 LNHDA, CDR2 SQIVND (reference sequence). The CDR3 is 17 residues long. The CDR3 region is CATQRQGRFVGNQPQHF. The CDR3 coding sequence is TGTGCCACCCAAAGACAGGGGAGGTTTGTTGGTAATCAGCCCCAGCATTTT.

The CDR3: CATSRGLAGGDYNEQFF. DNA of the CDR3: TGTGCCACCAGCAGGGGTCTGGCGGGAGGGGATTACAATGAGCAGTTCTTC. The genes are TRBV15 and TRBJ2-1, with 9 bases lining up with TRBD2. The junction had 10 bases not matched to a gene; V was cut back by 3 bases and J by 4 bases. From germline, CDR1 is LNHNV and CDR2 YYDKDF (reference sequence). The CDR3 sequence is 17 residues long. Full variable domain (remainder filled in from reference TRBV15 and TRBJ2-1): DAMVIQNPRYQVTQFGKPVTLSCSQTLNHNVMYWYQQKSSQAPKLLFHYYDKDFNNEADTPDNFQSRRPNTSFCFLDIRSPGLGDTAMYLCATSRGLAGGDYNEQFFGPGTRLTVL.

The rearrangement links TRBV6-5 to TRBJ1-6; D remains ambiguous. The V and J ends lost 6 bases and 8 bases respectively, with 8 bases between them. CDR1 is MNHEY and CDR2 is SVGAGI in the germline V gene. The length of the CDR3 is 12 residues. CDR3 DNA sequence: TGTGCCAGCAGAGATGTGGATTCACCCCTCCACTTT. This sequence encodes CASRDVDSPLHF.

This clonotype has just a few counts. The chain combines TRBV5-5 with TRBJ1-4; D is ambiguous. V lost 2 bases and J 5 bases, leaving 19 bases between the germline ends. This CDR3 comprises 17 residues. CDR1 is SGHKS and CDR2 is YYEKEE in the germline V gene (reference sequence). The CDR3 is CASSLPTGVAQNEKLFF. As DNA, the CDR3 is TGTGCCAGCAGCTTACCGACGGGAGTAGCTCAAAATGAAAAACTGTTTTTT.

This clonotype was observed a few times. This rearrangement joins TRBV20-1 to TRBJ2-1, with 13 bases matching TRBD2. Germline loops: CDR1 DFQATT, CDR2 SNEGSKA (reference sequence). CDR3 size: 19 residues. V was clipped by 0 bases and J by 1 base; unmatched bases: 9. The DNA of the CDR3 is TGCAGTGCTAGAGATTCAAGTGGGACTAGCGGGAATTCCTACAATGAGCAGTTCTTC. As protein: CSARDSSGTSGNSYNEQFF.

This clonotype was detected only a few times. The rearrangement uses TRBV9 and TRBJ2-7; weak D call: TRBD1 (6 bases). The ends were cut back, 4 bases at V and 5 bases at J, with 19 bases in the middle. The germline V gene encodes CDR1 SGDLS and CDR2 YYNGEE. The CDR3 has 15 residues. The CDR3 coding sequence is TGTGCCAGCAGCCCACGGGGCAGGGGAAACAACGAGCAGTACTTC. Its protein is CASSPRGRGNNEQYF.

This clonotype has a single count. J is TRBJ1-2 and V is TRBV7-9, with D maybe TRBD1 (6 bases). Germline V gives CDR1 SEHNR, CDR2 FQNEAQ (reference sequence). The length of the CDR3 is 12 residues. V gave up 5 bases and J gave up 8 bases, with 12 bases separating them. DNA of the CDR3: TGTGCCAGCAGCACAAAGGGGGGGGGCTACACCTTC. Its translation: CASSTKGGGYTF.

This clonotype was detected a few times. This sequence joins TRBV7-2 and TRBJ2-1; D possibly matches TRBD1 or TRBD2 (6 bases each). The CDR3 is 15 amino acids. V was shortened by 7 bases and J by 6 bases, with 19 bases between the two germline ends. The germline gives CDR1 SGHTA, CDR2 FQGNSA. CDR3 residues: CASTPQSRGRNEQFF. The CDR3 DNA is TGTGCCAGCACCCCTCAGAGCCGGGGGCGCAATGAGCAGTTCTTC.

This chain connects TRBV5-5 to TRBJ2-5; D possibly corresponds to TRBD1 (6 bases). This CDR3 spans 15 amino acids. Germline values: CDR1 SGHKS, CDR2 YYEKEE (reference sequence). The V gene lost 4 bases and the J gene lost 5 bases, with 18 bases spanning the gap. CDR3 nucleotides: TGTGCCAGCAGCCCATACGTGGGGGCCCGGGAGACCCAGTACTTC. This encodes CASSPYVGARETQYF.

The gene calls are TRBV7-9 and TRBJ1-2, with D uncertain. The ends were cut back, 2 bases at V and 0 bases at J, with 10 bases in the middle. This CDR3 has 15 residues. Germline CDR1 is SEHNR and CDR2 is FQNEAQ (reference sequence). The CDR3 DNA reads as TGTGCCAGCAGCTTAAGGGAGATCTCTAACTATGGCTACACCTTC. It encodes CASSLREISNYGYTF.

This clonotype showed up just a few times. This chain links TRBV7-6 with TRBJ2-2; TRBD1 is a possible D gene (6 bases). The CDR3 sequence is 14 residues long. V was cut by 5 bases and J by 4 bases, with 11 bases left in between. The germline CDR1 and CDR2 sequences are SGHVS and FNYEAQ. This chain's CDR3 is CASSPAQGTGELFF. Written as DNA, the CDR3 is TGTGCCAGCAGCCCGGCACAGGGCACCGGGGAGCTGTTTTTT.

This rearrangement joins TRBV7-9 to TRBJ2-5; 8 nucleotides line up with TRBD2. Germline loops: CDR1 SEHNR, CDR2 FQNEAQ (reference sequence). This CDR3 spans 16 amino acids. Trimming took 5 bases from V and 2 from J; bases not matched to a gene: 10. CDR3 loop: CASSTHPGLGQETQYF. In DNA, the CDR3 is TGTGCCAGCAGCACCCACCCGGGACTAGGACAAGAGACCCAGTACTTC.

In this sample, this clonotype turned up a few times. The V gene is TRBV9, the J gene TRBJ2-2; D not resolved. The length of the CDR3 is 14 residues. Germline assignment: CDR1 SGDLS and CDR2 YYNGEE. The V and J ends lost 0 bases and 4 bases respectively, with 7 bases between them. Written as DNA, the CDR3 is TGTGCCAGCAGCGTAGAACCGGGCACCGGGGAGCTGTTTTTT. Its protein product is CASSVEPGTGELFF.

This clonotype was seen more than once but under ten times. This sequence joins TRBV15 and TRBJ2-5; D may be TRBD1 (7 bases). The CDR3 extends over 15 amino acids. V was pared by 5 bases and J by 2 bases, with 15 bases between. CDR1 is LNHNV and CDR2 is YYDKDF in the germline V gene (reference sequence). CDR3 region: CATSGGGTVQETQYF. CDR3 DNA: TGTGCCACCAGCGGAGGCGGGACAGTACAAGAGACCCAGTACTTC.

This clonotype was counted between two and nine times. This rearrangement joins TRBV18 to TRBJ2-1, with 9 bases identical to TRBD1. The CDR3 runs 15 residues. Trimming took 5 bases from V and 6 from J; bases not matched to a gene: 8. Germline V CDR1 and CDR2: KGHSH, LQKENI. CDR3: CASSATGTGSNEQFF. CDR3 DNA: TGTGCCAGCTCAGCCACCGGGACAGGGAGCAATGAGCAGTTCTTC.

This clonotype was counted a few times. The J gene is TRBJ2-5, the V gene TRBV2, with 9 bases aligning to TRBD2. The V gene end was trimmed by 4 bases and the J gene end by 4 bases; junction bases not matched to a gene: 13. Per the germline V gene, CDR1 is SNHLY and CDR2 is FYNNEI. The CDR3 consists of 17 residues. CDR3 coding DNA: TGTGCCAGCAGTGTTCCCCTGGGCGGGGGGGCGCTAGAGACCCAGTACTTC. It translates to CASSVPLGGGALETQYF.

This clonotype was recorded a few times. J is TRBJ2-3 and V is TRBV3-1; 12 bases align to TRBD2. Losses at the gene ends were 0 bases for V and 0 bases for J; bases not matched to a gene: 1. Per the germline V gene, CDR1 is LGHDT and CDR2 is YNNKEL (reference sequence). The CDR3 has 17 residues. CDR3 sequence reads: CASSQDLAGGSTDTQYF. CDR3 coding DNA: TGTGCCAGCAGCCAAGATCTAGCGGGGGGGAGCACAGATACGCAGTATTTT.

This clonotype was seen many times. CDR3 amino acids: CASTQGFVTEAFF. DNA of the CDR3: TGCGCCAGCACCCAGGGGTTTGTGACTGAAGCTTTCTTT. The chain is built from TRBV5-1 and TRBJ1-1, with a tentative D call TRBD1 (6 bases). The CDR3 runs to 13 residues. Looked up from germline, CDR1 is SGHRS and CDR2 is YFSETQ. V was pared by 6 bases and J by 5 bases, with 14 bases between.

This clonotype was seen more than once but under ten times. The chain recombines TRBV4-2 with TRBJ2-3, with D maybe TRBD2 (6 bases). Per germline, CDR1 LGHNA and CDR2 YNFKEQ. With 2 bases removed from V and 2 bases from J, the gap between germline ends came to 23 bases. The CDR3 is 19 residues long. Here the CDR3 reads CASSQPTRTGRGYTDTQYF. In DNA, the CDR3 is TGTGCCAGCAGCCAACCTACCCGGACGGGGCGGGGATACACAGATACGCAGTATTTT.

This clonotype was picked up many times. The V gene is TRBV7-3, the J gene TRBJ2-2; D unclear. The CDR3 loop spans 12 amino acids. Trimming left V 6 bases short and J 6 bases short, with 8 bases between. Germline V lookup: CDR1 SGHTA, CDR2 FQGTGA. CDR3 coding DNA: TGTGCCAGCAGTAGCCCCCCCGGGGAGCTGTTTTTT. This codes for CASSSPPGELFF.